One and the same sample provided the 13 T cell receptor beta chains below, sequenced in a study of regulatory T cells in long-lasting Graves disease. Library construction for TCR beta used iRepertoire HTBI primers and Arm-PCR of CDR3 regions. MiXCR was run by TCRdb on the multiplex PCR reads, yielding one entry per CDR3 protein. The top ten hold roughly 6.9% of the sample, which has 400,000 to 500,000 distinct CDR3 sequences, 20% to 25% seen once. Time point described: persistent/refractory GD, antithyroid drugs over 5 years with positive TRAb. From RNA extracted from PBMCs, the TCR library was made. Sequenced material: peripheral blood mononuclear cells (PBMCs), taken when the disease was refractory, from a patient treated with antithyroid drugs. The receptors shown here come from a female donor with Graves disease.

This clonotype was seen at least ten times. The V and J genes are TRBV28 and TRBJ1-1, with D unresolved. V lost 2 bases, J lost 7 bases, and 8 bases lay in between. The CDR3 is 12 amino acids. Looked up from germline, CDR1 is MDHEN and CDR2 is SYDVKM. The CDR3 DNA is TGTGCCAGCAGTTTAAAGTTGGATGAAGCTTTCTTT. It specifies CASSLKLDEAFF.

At least ten counts were recorded for this clonotype. The CDR3 here is CASRGSDSYEQYF. Written as DNA, the CDR3 is TGTGCCAGCAGGGGCAGCGACTCCTACGAGCAGTACTTC. The rearrangement joins TRBV2 to TRBJ2-7; no reliable D call. Germline V lookup: CDR1 SNHLY, CDR2 FYNNEI. V was trimmed by 6 bases and J by 0 bases, leaving 9 bases between them. The CDR3 runs to 13 residues.

The genes are TRBV11-2 and TRBJ2-5, with 11 bases fitting TRBD2. V dropped 5 bases and J dropped 5; count of bases not matched to a gene: 7. From germline, CDR1 is SGHAT and CDR2 FQNNGV. The CDR3 has 15 amino acids. The CDR3 DNA reads TGTGCCAGCAGCCCGACTAGCGGGGCTGGTGAGACCCAGTACTTC. It specifies CASSPTSGAGETQYF.

This clonotype was counted at least ten times. The chain uses TRBV20-1 and TRBJ1-2, with D perhaps TRBD1 (6 bases). Germline V gives CDR1 DFQATT, CDR2 SNEGSKA (reference sequence). Trimming stripped 4 bases from V and 6 bases from J, with 15 bases between. The CDR3 runs 13 residues. CDR3 sequence reads: CSATGTWVDGYTF. For the CDR3, the DNA is TGCAGTGCTACCGGGACATGGGTGGATGGCTACACCTTC.

This clonotype was detected many times. V gene TRBV10-3 combines with J gene TRBJ1-4; 11 bases align to TRBD1. V trimming: 0 bases; J trimming: 7 bases; junction bases outside the gene matches: 1. CDR3 length: 15 residues. From germline, CDR1 is ENHRY and CDR2 SYGVKD. The CDR3 loop reads CAISESGTGGEKLFF. The CDR3 region has the DNA TGTGCCATCAGTGAGTCCGGGACAGGGGGTGAAAAACTGTTTTTT.

This clonotype was recorded many times. The genes are TRBV28 and TRBJ2-7; a weak D match, TRBD2 (7 bases). V lost 2 bases to trimming and J lost 3 bases, with 17 bases between them. The CDR3 totals 16 residues. CDR1 and CDR2 from the germline V gene are MDHEN and SYDVKM. The DNA for the CDR3 is TGTGCCAGCAGTTTAGGCGGGGGCATCACCCTCTACGAGCAGTACTTC. Amino acids: CASSLGGGITLYEQYF.

The CDR3 protein is CASSLTQGPPSSYTF. The CDR3 nucleotides are TGTGCCAGCAGCTTAACGCAGGGGCCCCCTTCGAGCTACACCTTC. The chain employs TRBV7-3 and TRBJ1-2; D perhaps matches TRBD1 (6 bases). The V gene lost 0 bases and the J gene lost 9 bases, with 17 bases spanning the gap. Germline assignment: CDR1 SGHTA and CDR2 FQGTGA. This CDR3 comprises 15 residues.

The sample holds many counts of this clonotype. The chain is built from TRBV28 and TRBJ1-1; possibly TRBD1 for D (5 bases). Germline values: CDR1 MDHEN, CDR2 SYDVKM. CDR3 size: 12 residues. The V end lost 6 bases, the J end lost 8 bases, and 13 bases lay between the germline ends. In DNA form, the CDR3 reads TGTGCCAGCAGCCCCCTCGGGACGGAAGCTTTCTTT. Amino acids: CASSPLGTEAFF.

This clonotype has just a few counts. Sequence at one end of the junction differs from germline and may be a read error. J is TRBJ2-7 and V is TRBV2; 8 bases map to TRBD1. CDR3 size: 14 residues. Germline CDR1 is SNHLY and CDR2 is FYNNEI. CDR3 in amino acids: CARGGQESIYEQCF. DNA of the CDR3: TGTGCCAGGGGGGGACAGGAATCAATCTACGAGCAGTGCTTC. Full variable domain (rest looked up from reference TRBV2 and TRBJ2-7): EPEVTQTPSHQVTQMGQEVILRCVPISNHLYFYWYRQILGQKVEFLVSFYNNEISEKSEIFDDQFSVERPDGSNFTLKIRSTKLEDSAMYFCARGGQESIYEQCFGPGTRLTVT.

There are many counts of this clonotype. The rearrangement links TRBV24-1 to TRBJ2-5; D gene uncertain. Between the trimmed V and J ends, which lost 3 bases and 7 bases, there was a span of 11 bases. The CDR3 loop spans 13 amino acids. Germline lookup yields CDR1 KGHDR and CDR2 SFDVKD. CDR3 nucleotide sequence: TGTGCCACCAGTGATCCGCAGGTGGGGACCCAGTACTTC. It codes for CATSDPQVGTQYF.

The chain employs TRBV25-1 and TRBJ2-7; D possibly uses TRBD1 or TRBD2 (7 bases each). The CDR3 is made up of 14 amino acids. Between the trimmed V and J ends, which lost 2 bases and 5 bases, there was a span of 13 bases. Germline V CDR1 and CDR2: MGHDK, SYGVNS. The CDR3 DNA reads TGTGCCAGCAGTGAAATGGGAGGGGGCGACGAGCAGTACTTC. It codes for CASSEMGGGDEQYF.

This clonotype occurred once. At one boundary the junction diverges from the germline segment, which might be a read error. This sequence joins TRBV29-1 and TRBJ2-7; 7 bases agree with TRBD2. Per germline, CDR1 SQVTM and CDR2 ANQGSEA. This CDR3 is built from 15 residues. The CDR3 sequence is CSVELPTSGTLGQHF. Written as DNA, the CDR3 is TGCAGCGTTGAATTACCCACCAGCGGGACCCTCGGGCAGCACTTC.

This clonotype has more than one count but fewer than ten. The chain uses TRBV10-3 and TRBJ1-2; TRBD1 aligns across 7 bases. Germline lookup yields CDR1 ENHRY and CDR2 SYGVKD. The length of the CDR3 is 16 residues. The ends lost 5 bases at V and 2 bases at J; junction bases unmatched: 11. The CDR3 DNA follows: TGTGCCATCAGTACCACGACAGGGCAGGGGAACTATGGCTACACCTTC. Encoded protein: CAISTTTGQGNYGYTF.